This T cell receptor (beta chain) was recorded in a study of cytotoxic CD8 clonotypes in ibrutinib-treated CLL. There are a few counts of this clone. The antigen remains unidentified. Findings and caveats of the study: Increased clonality at ibrutinib response gave way to a return toward baseline at progression.

Libraries were prepared by immunoSEQ multiplex PCR; TCRdb keeps only in-frame clonotypes and omits some of them. The data hold around 300,000 clones, with roughly 85% observed a single time. Sequencing used PBMCs, obtained before ibrutinib treatment. The receptor comes from a human donor with chronic lymphocytic leukemia.

The CDR3 DNA reads TGCGCCAGCAGCTTGGATGCAGGAGACTATGGCTACACCTTC. Translated, it gives CASSLDAGDYGYTF. The chain has TRBV5-1 and TRBJ1-2, with no clear D. Per germline, CDR1 SGHRS and CDR2 YFSETQ. The V end was cut by 0 bases, the J end by 3 bases, with 9 bases between. The length of the CDR3 is 14 residues.